This entry describes one TCR beta chain. Its antigen is currently unknown. The record originates from a study of shared clonotypes between healthy human individuals. Whole-study findings and limits: The four-donor shared clonotypes exceeded non-shared clonotypes in generation probability, with non-shared ones scoring lower. A handful of donors had roughly 5.2% of their naive CD4 clonotypes in common.

An even split of each subset's genomic DNA across several immunoSEQ plates was performed. Assay: immunoSEQ multiplex PCR; the TCRdb copy retains only in-frame clones and omits some. This sample has some 1,100,000 clones, with approximately 80% found just once. The V end was cut by 5 bases, the J end by 0 bases, with 11 bases between. The germline V gene encodes CDR1 LNHDA and CDR2 SQIVND (reference sequence). This CDR3 is 16 amino acids long. The rearrangement links TRBV19 to TRBJ2-6, with D possibly TRBD2 on 6 matching bases. This receptor was identified in a man between 18 and 29 years old in good health. Some clones in this sample may be carry-over from other donors' samples. The source material was memory CD4+ T cells from PBMCs. Noted subset: CD45RA-negative fraction. For the CDR3, the DNA is TGTGCCAGTAGTCCCGCGGGGCGCTCTGGGGCCAACGTCCTGACTTTC. It encodes CASSPAGRSGANVLTF. Together with reference TRBV19 and TRBJ2-6, the CDR3 gives the full variable domain: DGGITQSPKYLFRKEGQNVTLSCEQNLNHDAMYWYRQDPGQGLRLIYYSQIVNDFQKGDIAEGYSVSREKKESFPLTVTSAQKNPTAFYLCASSPAGRSGANVLTFGAGSRLTVL.